Presented here are 32 T cell receptor beta chains from one specimen sequenced in a study of T cell repertoires in cytomegalovirus infection. A single record per CDR3 protein comes from TCRdb applying MiXCR to the reads. The sample contains just under 500,000 distinct CDR3 sequences, roughly a third of which appear only once. These receptors have no identified antigens. The sequencing here drew on cultured PBMCs, taken from culture after CMV antigen stimulation. These receptor sequences come from a human donor in good health (CMV status not recorded). Some clones in this sample may be carry-over from other donors' samples.

The table lists this clonotype with many counts. The chain combines TRBV7-2 with TRBJ1-5, with D tentatively TRBD1 (5 bases). The V and J ends lost 6 bases and 0 bases respectively, with 12 bases between them. Germline assignment: CDR1 SGHTA and CDR2 FQGNSA. This CDR3 has 15 residues. CDR3 sequence (DNA): TGTGCCAGCAGTTCAACAGGTACTAGCAATCAGCCCCAGCATTTT. It translates to CASSSTGTSNQPQHF. Complete variable domain (other parts from reference TRBV7-2 and TRBJ1-5): GAGVSQSPSNKVTEKGKDVELRCDPISGHTALYWYRQSLGQGLEFLIYFQGNSAPDKSGLPSDRFSAERTGGSVSTLTIQRTQQEDSAVYLCASSSTGTSNQPQHFGDGTRLSIL.

This clonotype was detected once. Relative to the germline gene, one junction end is altered; a read error may explain this. V and J are TRBV5-3 and TRBJ2-5; 7 bases agree with TRBD2. TRBV5-3 is an open reading frame whose function is uncertain. This CDR3 has 14 amino acids. The CDR3 DNA follows: TGTGCCAGCAGCTTGGGGGGGTGGCGAGAGACCCAGTACTTC. Its translation is CASSLGGWRETQYF.

The table lists this clonotype with a few counts. The chain combines TRBV6-2 or TRBV6-3 with TRBJ1-1; weak D call: TRBD1 (6 bases). Germline-derived CDR1 and CDR2 are MNHEY and SVGEGT. The CDR3 is 14 residues long. V was shortened by 4 bases and J by 5 bases, with 14 bases between the two germline ends. The CDR3 reads CASSSTGSGTEAFF. The CDR3 region has the DNA TGTGCCAGCAGTTCCACAGGGTCGGGGACTGAAGCTTTCTTT.

This clonotype has more than one count but fewer than ten. The V gene is TRBV4-1, the J gene TRBJ1-5; D is unclear. Germline V gene lookup returns CDR1 MGHRA and CDR2 YSYEKL. The CDR3 contains 16 residues. V was shortened by 1 base and J by 3 bases, with 13 bases between the two germline ends. The CDR3 DNA reads as TGCGCCAGCAGCCAAGGTCCCTTCGGGGACAATCAGCCCCAGCATTTT. This encodes CASSQGPFGDNQPQHF.

Comment on this clonotype: Compared with germline, one end of the junction differs, possibly owing to a read error. The chain employs TRBV5-1 and TRBJ2-1; D is unresolved. Germline V lookup: CDR1 SGHRS, CDR2 YFSETQ. This CDR3 is 14 amino acids long. The CDR3: CASRLERGLGEQFF. CDR3 sequence (DNA): TGCGCCAGCAGGTTGGAGCGCGGTTTAGGTGAGCAGTTCTTC.

In its sample, this clonotype was seen a few times. V and J are TRBV5-8 and TRBJ2-7, with TRBD1 matching 9 bases. Losses at the gene ends were 7 bases for V and 3 bases for J; bases not matched to a gene: 11. Germline V gene sequence: CDR1 SGHTS, CDR2 YDEGEE. The CDR3 covers 15 residues. The DNA of the CDR3 is TGTGCCAGCCCCCTCGGGACAGGGTTATTCTACGAGCAGTACTTC. Translating it yields CASPLGTGLFYEQYF.

The chain uses TRBV6-8 and TRBJ1-4, with D possibly being TRBD1 (5 bases). This CDR3 has 15 residues. Germline V CDR1 and CDR2: MNHGY, SAAAGT. V lost 6 bases and J 7 bases, leaving 18 bases between the germline ends. CDR3 bases: TGTGCCAGCAGCCGGACAAGGGATCAGGGTGAAAAACTGTTTTTT. Its protein product is CASSRTRDQGEKLFF.

The chain has TRBV11-2 and TRBJ2-3; D remains unclear. Between the trimmed V and J ends, which lost 5 bases and 10 bases, there was a span of 13 bases. The CDR3 is made up of 12 amino acids. Germline lookup yields CDR1 SGHAT and CDR2 FQNNGV. CDR3 loop: CASSRPSRPQYF. The DNA of the CDR3 is TGTGCCAGCAGCCGACCCTCCCGCCCGCAGTATTTT.

The J gene is TRBJ2-5, the V gene TRBV7-2; the match to TRBD2 covers 7 bases. Unmatched junction bases numbered 21, after V lost 2 bases and J lost 6 bases. The germline CDR1 and CDR2 sequences are SGHTA and FQGNSA. The CDR3 spans 19 residues. The CDR3, as DNA: TGTGCCAGCAGCTTAAGTCCCGGGGCACTGGCGGGAGCATGGAAGACCCAGTACTTC. This gives the protein CASSLSPGALAGAWKTQYF.

This clonotype was found many times. The V call is TRBV4-1, the J call TRBJ2-1; D is perhaps TRBD2 (6 bases). Trimming shortened V by 0 bases and J by 1 base, and 13 bases separated the two germline ends. Germline assignment: CDR1 MGHRA and CDR2 YSYEKL. The CDR3 consists of 17 residues. CDR3 bases: TGCGCCAGCAGCCAAGATCTTACTAGCCCATCCTACAATGAGCAGTTCTTC. This translates into CASSQDLTSPSYNEQFF.

This clonotype turned up a few times. CDR3 nucleotide sequence: TGTGCCAGCAGCGAAGGCCCGGGGTATACGCAGTATTTT. It translates to CASSEGPGYTQYF. The rearrangement joins TRBV7-8 to TRBJ2-3, with D perhaps TRBD2 (5 bases). The V gene lost 5 bases and the J gene lost 7 bases, with 13 bases spanning the gap. CDR3 length equals 13 residues. CDR1 SGHVS and CDR2 FQNEAQ come from the germline V gene.

This chain uses TRBV11-2 with TRBJ1-2; 9 positions agree with TRBD1. Unmatched junction bases numbered 9, after V lost 6 bases and J lost 1 base. CDR1 is SGHAT and CDR2 is FQNNGV in the germline V gene. This CDR3 is 16 amino acids long. The CDR3 bases are TGTGCCAGCAGGAAAGCGGGGACAGGGCGTAACTATGGCTACACCTTC. Its protein product is CASRKAGTGRNYGYTF.

The chain combines TRBV10-3 with TRBJ1-3; D is ambiguous. CDR3 length: 15 residues. V was clipped by 6 bases and J by 0 bases, with 12 bases between them. The germline V gene has CDR1 ENHRY and CDR2 SYGVKD. The CDR3 bases are TGTGCCATCAGCCCGACGGGAATCTCTGGAAACACCATATATTTT. Its protein product is CAISPTGISGNTIYF.

This sequence joins TRBV11-2 and TRBJ2-1; TRBD2 matches at 8 bases. Trimming cost V 0 bases and J 10 bases; bases outside gene matches: 8. This CDR3 is 15 amino acids long. Germline lookup yields CDR1 SGHAT and CDR2 FQNNGV. The CDR3 sequence is CASSLDGGRPGEQFF. Here the CDR3 DNA reads TGTGCCAGCAGCTTAGATGGCGGGAGGCCCGGGGAGCAGTTCTTC.

The chain recombines TRBV7-2 with TRBJ2-3, with TRBD2 matching over 13 bases. The junction had 4 bases not matched to a gene; V was cut back by 4 bases and J by 0 bases. The V gene's germline CDR1 is SGHTA and CDR2 FQGNSA. The CDR3 contains 17 residues. DNA of the CDR3: TGTGCCAGCAGCTCCCAGACTAGCGGGGGGAGCACAGATACGCAGTATTTT. Protein: CASSSQTSGGSTDTQYF. Full variable domain (missing parts from reference TRBV7-2 and TRBJ2-3): GAGVSQSPSNKVTEKGKDVELRCDPISGHTALYWYRQSLGQGLEFLIYFQGNSAPDKSGLPSDRFSAERTGGSVSTLTIQRTQQEDSAVYLCASSSQTSGGSTDTQYFGPGTRLTVL.

V usage is TRBV28 and J usage is TRBJ1-6; D unresolved. V was shortened by 3 bases and J by 9 bases, with 12 bases between the two germline ends. This CDR3 comprises 14 residues. CDR1 and CDR2 (germline): MDHEN, SYDVKM. In DNA form, the CDR3 reads TGTGCCAGCAGTTTGCCACTGAGTAGTTCACCCCTCCACTTT. Translating it yields CASSLPLSSSPLHF.

This chain links TRBV29-1 with TRBJ2-3, with 7 positions matching TRBD2. The CDR3 consists of 13 residues. CDR1 is SQVTM and CDR2 is ANQGSEA in the germline V gene. V shed 5 bases, J shed 5 bases, and the junction held 7 bases outside the gene matches. Here the CDR3 reads CSVFGRELDTQYF. The CDR3 bases are TGCAGCGTTTTTGGGCGGGAGTTAGATACGCAGTATTTT.

The genes are TRBV28 and TRBJ2-2; D possibly corresponds to TRBD1 (5 bases). V was trimmed by 7 bases and J by 2 bases, leaving 8 bases between them. This CDR3 contains 13 residues. From germline, CDR1 is MDHEN and CDR2 SYDVKM. The CDR3 DNA reads TGTGCCAGCATCGGACACAACACCGGGGAGCTGTTTTTT. As protein: CASIGHNTGELFF.

The chain has TRBV5-4 and TRBJ2-1; D assignment may be TRBD1 or TRBD2 (5 bases each). There are 13 residues in the CDR3. V was cut by 7 bases and J by 3 bases, with 11 bases left in between. The V gene's germline CDR1 is SGHNT and CDR2 YYREEE (reference sequence). CDR3 sequence reads: CASPGTDYNEQFF. Here the CDR3 DNA reads TGTGCCAGCCCCGGGACGGACTACAATGAGCAGTTCTTC.

This clonotype was detected many times. The chain uses TRBV7-8 and TRBJ2-1; TRBD2 matches at 11 bases. The V and J ends lost 5 bases and 8 bases, in that order; junction bases with no gene match: 8. CDR3 size: 15 residues. Looked up from germline, CDR1 is SGHVS and CDR2 is FQNEAQ. CDR3 region: CASSQTSGRYHEQFF. DNA for the CDR3: TGTGCCAGCAGCCAAACTAGCGGGAGATACCATGAGCAGTTCTTC.

The CDR3 DNA follows: TGTGCCAGCAGCTTATCTCGGGTGGCGGAGCAGTTCTTC. Translating it yields CASSLSRVAEQFF. The V gene is TRBV7-2, the J gene TRBJ2-1; D ambiguous. The ends were cut back, 2 bases at V and 10 bases at J, with 12 bases in the middle. The germline V gene encodes CDR1 SGHTA and CDR2 FQGNSA. This CDR3 region has 13 residues.

This chain uses TRBV5-4 with TRBJ2-2; D may be TRBD1 (6 bases). Trimming left V 4 bases short and J 3 bases short, with 13 bases between. Germline V lookup: CDR1 SGHNT, CDR2 YYREEE (reference sequence). This CDR3 contains 15 residues. The CDR3: CASSHREGYTGELFF. The CDR3 coding sequence is TGTGCCAGCAGCCACAGGGAAGGGTACACCGGGGAGCTGTTTTTT. Looking up the rest from reference TRBV5-4 and TRBJ2-2 gives the full variable domain: ETGVTQSPTHLIKTRGQQVTLRCSSQSGHNTVSWYQQALGQGPQFIFQYYREEENGRGNFPPRFSGLQFPNYSSELNVNALELDDSALYLCASSHREGYTGELFFGEGSRLTVL.

J is TRBJ2-1 and V is TRBV19; TRBD2 agrees at 12 bases. CDR1 is LNHDA, CDR2 SQIVND, per germline (reference sequence). The CDR3 extends over 16 amino acids. V lost 6 bases to trimming and J lost 0 bases; unmatched junction nucleotides: 3. The CDR3 DNA follows: TGTGCCAGTAGACGACTAGCGGGAGTCTCCTACAATGAGCAGTTCTTC. This translates into CASRRLAGVSYNEQFF.

In this sample, this clonotype turned up a few times. The chain carries TRBV10-3 and TRBJ1-2; TRBD1 might be the D (5 bases). CDR1 and CDR2 (germline): ENHRY, SYGVKD. CDR3 length: 12 amino acids. Trimming took off 10 bases at V and 4 bases at J, with 13 bases between the two ends. The CDR3 coding sequence is TGTGCCACCGGGACGGACTTCTATGGCTACACCTTC. It is translated as CATGTDFYGYTF.

This clonotype was seen only a few times. The rearrangement joins TRBV7-9 to TRBJ2-1, with 9 bases matching TRBD2. The CDR3 extends over 15 amino acids. V was pared by 5 bases and J by 7 bases, with 9 bases of the junction left unmatched. Germline V gene lookup returns CDR1 SEHNR and CDR2 FQNEAQ (reference sequence). The CDR3 region has the DNA TGTGCCAGCAGCGCCCTAGCGGGACTAGTGAATGAGCAGTTCTTC. This translates into CASSALAGLVNEQFF. The variable domain in full, with the rest retrieved from reference TRBV7-9 and TRBJ2-1, is DTGVSQNPRHKITKRGQNVTFRCDPISEHNRLYWYRQTLGQGPEFLTYFQNEAQLEKSRLLSDRFSAERPKGSFSTLEIQRTEQGDSAMYLCASSALAGLVNEQFFGPGTRLTVL.

A few counts support this clonotype. The chain couples TRBV7-9 to TRBJ2-6, with a weak D call TRBD1 (5 bases). The germline V and J ends were trimmed by 5 bases and 3 bases, with 17 bases remaining between them. The CDR3 has 17 residues. Looked up from germline, CDR1 is SEHNR and CDR2 is FQNEAQ (reference sequence). In DNA form, the CDR3 reads TGTGCCAGCAGCCCACCAGGCAGGGCAGTTGGGGCCAACGTCCTGACTTTC. Residues: CASSPPGRAVGANVLTF.

This clonotype was observed a handful of times. The chain has TRBV6-2 or TRBV6-3 and TRBJ2-1, with D maybe TRBD1 (6 bases). There are 17 residues in the CDR3. From germline, CDR1 is MNHEY and CDR2 SVGEGT. Trimming removed 4 bases at V and 4 bases at J, with 20 bases between. The CDR3 is CASSSQNTGWAYNEQFF. The DNA for the CDR3 is TGTGCCAGCAGTTCTCAAAATACAGGGTGGGCATACAATGAGCAGTTCTTC.

V and J are TRBV11-3 and TRBJ2-3; 9 bases are a match to TRBD2. Germline CDR1 SGHNT, CDR2 YENEEA. V trimming: 5 bases; J trimming: 2 bases; junction bases outside the gene matches: 5. The CDR3 has 15 amino acids. The CDR3 reads CASSQGLANTDTQYF. CDR3 nucleotides: TGTGCCAGCAGCCAGGGACTAGCAAACACAGATACGCAGTATTTT.

This sequence joins TRBV27 and TRBJ1-3, with TRBD1 matching 7 bases. CDR3 length: 15 residues. V lost 6 bases, J lost 0 bases, and 5 bases stayed unmatched. Per germline, CDR1 MNHEY and CDR2 SMNVEV (reference sequence). In DNA, the CDR3 is TGTGCCAGCAGCCCACAGGGGTCCTCTGGAAACACCATATATTTT. Its protein is CASSPQGSSGNTIYF.

This chain links TRBV7-8 with TRBJ2-7, with 11 bases fitting TRBD1. The length of the CDR3 is 15 residues. The V segment lost 3 bases and the J segment 3 bases; nucleotides outside the gene matches: 4. CDR1 SGHVS and CDR2 FQNEAQ come from the germline V gene. The CDR3 DNA reads as TGTGCCAGCAGCTTGTGGGGACAGGGGGACTACGAGCAGTACGTC. Translated: CASSLWGQGDYEQYV.

The chain uses TRBV5-5 and TRBJ1-1; 10 bases fit TRBD1. V was clipped by 7 bases and J by 7 bases; unmatched bases: 13. The germline gives CDR1 SGHKS, CDR2 YYEKEE (reference sequence). This CDR3 is 15 amino acids long. The CDR3 here is CASLSGTGVVDEAFF. The CDR3 DNA reads TGTGCCAGCCTGTCCGGGACAGGGGTGGTCGATGAAGCTTTCTTT.

The chain carries TRBV9 and TRBJ1-1, with D perhaps matching TRBD1 (6 bases). There are 15 residues in the CDR3. The germline gives CDR1 SGDLS, CDR2 YYNGEE. V gave up 3 bases and J gave up 6 bases, with 18 bases separating them. CDR3: CASSGLSGDNAEAFF. The CDR3, as DNA: TGTGCCAGCAGCGGACTCTCCGGGGACAATGCTGAAGCTTTCTTT.